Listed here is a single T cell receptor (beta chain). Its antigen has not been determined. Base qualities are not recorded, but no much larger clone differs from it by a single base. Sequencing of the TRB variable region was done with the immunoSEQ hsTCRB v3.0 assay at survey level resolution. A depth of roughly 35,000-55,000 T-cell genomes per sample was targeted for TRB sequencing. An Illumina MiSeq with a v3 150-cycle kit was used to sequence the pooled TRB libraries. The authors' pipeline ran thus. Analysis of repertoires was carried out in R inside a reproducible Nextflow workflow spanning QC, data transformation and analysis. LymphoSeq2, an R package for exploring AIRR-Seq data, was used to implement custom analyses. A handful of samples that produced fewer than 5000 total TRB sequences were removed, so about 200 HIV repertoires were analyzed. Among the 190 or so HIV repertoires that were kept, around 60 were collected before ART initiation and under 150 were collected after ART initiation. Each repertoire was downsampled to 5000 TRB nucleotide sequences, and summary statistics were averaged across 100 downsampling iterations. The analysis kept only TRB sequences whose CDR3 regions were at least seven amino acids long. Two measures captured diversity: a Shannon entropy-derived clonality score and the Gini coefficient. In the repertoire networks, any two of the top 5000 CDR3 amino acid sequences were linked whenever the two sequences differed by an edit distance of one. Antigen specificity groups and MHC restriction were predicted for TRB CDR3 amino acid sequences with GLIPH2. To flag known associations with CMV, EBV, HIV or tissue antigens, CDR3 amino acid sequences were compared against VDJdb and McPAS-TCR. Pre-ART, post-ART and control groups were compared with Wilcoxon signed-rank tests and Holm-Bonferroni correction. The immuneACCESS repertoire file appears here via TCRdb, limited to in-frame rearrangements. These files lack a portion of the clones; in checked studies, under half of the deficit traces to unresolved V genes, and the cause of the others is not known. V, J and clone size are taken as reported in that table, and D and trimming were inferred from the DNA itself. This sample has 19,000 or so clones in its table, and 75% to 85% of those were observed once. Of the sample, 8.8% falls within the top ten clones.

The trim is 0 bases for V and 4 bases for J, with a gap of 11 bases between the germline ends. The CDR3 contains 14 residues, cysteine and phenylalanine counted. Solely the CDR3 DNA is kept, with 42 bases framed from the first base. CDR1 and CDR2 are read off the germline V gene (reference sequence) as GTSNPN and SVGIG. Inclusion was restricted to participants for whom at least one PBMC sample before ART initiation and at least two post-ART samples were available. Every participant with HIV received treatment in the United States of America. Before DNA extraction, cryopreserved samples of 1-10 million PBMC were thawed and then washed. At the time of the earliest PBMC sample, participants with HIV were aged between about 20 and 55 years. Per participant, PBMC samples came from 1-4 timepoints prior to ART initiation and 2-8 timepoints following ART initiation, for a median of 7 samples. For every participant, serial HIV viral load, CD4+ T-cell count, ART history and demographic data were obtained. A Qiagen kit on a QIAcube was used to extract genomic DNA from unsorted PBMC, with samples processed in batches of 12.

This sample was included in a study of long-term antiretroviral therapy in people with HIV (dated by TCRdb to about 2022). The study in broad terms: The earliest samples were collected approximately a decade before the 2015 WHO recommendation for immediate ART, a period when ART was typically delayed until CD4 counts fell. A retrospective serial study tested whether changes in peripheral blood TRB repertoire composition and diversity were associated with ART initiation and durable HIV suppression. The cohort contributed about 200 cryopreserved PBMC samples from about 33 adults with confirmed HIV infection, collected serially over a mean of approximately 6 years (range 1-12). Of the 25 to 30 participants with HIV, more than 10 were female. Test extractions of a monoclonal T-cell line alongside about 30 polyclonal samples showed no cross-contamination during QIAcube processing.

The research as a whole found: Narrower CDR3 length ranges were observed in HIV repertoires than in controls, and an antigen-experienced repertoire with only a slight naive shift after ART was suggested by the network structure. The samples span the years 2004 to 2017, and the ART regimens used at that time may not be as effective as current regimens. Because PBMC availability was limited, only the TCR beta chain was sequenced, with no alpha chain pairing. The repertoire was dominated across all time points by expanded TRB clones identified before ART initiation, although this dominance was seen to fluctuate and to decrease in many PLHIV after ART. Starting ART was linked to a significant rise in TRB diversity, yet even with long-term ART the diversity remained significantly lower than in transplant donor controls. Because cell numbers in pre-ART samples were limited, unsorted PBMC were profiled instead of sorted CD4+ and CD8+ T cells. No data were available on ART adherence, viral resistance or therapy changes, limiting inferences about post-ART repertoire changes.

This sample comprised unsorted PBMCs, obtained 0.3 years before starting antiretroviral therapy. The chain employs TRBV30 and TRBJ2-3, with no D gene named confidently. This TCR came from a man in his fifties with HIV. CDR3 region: CAWSVDRVADTQYF. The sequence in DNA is TGTGCCTGGAGTGTGGATAGGGTCGCAGATACGCAGTATTTT. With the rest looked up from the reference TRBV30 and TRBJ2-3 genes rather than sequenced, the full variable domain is SQTIHQWPATLVQPVGSPLSLECTVEGTSNPNLYWYRQAAGRGLQLLFYSVGIGQISSEVPQNLSASRPQDRQFILSSKKLLLSDSGFYLCAWSVDRVADTQYFGPGTRLTVL.